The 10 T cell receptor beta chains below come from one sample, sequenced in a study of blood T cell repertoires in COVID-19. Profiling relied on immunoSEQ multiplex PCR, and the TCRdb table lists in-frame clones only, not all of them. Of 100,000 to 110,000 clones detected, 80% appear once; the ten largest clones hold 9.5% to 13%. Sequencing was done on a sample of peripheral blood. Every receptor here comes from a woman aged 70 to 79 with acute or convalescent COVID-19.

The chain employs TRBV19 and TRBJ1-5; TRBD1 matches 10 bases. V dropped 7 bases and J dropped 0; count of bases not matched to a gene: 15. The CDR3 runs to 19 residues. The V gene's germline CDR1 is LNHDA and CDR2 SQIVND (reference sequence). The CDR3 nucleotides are TGTGCCAGTACCGTACTACCGGGACAGGGGTTGTCTAGCAATCAGCCCCAGCATTTT. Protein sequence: CASTVLPGQGLSSNQPQHF.

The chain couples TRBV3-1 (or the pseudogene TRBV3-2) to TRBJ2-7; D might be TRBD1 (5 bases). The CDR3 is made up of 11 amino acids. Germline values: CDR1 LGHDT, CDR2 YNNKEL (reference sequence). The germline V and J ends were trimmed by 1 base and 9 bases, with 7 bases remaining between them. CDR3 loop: CASSQAQGQYF. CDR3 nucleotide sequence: TGTGCCAGCAGCCAAGCTCAGGGGCAGTACTTC.

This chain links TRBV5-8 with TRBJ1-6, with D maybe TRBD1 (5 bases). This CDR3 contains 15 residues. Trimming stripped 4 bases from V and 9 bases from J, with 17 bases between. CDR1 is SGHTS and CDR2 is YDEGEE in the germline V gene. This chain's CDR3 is CASSRLAGQGSPLHF. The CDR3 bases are TGTGCCAGCAGCCGTCTCGCGGGGCAAGGTTCACCCCTCCACTTT.

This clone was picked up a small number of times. CDR3 nucleotide sequence: TGTGCCAGCAGCCGCAAGGGACAGGGGGCGGCCACTGAAGCTTTCTTT. Translating it yields CASSRKGQGAATEAFF. V gene TRBV7-9 combines with J gene TRBJ1-1, with 12 bases matching TRBD1. With V trimmed by 5 bases and J by 4 bases, 8 bases remained unmatched. Per the germline V gene, CDR1 is SEHNR and CDR2 is FQNEAQ (reference sequence). The CDR3 sequence is 16 residues long.

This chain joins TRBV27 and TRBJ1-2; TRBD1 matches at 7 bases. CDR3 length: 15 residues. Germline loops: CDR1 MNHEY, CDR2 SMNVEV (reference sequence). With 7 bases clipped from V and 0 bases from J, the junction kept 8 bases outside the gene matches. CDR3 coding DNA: TGTGCCAGCACTCCAGGACAGGAGTCTAACTATGGCTACACCTTC. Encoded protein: CASTPGQESNYGYTF.

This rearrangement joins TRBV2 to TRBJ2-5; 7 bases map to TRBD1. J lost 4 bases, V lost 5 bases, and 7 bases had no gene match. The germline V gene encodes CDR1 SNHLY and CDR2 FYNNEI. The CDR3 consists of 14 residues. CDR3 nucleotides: TGTGCCAGCAGTCTACAGACAGGGCCAGAGACCCAGTACTTC. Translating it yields CASSLQTGPETQYF.

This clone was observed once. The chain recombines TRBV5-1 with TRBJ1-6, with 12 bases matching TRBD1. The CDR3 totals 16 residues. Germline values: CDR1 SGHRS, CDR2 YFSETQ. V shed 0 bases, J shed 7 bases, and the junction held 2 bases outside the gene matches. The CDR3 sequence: CASSLAGQGANSPLHF. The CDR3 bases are TGCGCCAGCAGCTTGGCGGGACAGGGGGCGAATTCACCCCTCCACTTT.

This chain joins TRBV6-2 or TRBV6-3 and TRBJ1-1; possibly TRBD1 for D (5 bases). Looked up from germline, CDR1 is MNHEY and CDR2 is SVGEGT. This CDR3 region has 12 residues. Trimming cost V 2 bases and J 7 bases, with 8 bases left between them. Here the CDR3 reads CASSYMTVEAFF. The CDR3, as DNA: TGTGCCAGCAGTTACATGACAGTTGAAGCTTTCTTT.

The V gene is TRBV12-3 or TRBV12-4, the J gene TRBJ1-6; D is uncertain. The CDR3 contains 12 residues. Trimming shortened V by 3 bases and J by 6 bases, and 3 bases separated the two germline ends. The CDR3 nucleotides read TGTGCCAGCAGTTTGAGTAATTCACCCCTCCACTTT. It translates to CASSLSNSPLHF.

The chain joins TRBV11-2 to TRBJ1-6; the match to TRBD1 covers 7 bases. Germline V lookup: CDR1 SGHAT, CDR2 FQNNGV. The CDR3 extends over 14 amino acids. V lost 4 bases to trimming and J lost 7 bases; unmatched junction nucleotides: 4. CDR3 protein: CASSSGTANSPLHF. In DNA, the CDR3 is TGTGCCAGCAGCTCCGGGACAGCAAATTCACCCCTCCACTTT.